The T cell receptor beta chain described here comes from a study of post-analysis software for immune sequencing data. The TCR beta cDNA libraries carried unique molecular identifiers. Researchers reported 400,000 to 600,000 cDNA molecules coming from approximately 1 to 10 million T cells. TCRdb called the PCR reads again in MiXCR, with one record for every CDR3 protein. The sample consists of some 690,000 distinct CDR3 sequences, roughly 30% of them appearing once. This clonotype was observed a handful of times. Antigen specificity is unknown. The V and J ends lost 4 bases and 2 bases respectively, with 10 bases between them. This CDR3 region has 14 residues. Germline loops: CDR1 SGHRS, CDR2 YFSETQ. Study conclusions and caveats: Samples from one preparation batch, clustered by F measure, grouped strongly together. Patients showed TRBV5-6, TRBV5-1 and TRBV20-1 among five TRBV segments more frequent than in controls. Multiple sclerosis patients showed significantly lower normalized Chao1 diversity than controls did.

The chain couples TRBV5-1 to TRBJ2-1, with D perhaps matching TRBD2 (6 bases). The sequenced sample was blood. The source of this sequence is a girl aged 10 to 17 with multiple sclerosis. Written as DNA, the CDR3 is TGCGCCAGCAGCAGGCGGGAACCCTACAATGAGCAGTTCTTC. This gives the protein CASSRREPYNEQFF.